Given below is one T cell receptor beta chain in context. Its antigen remains unidentified. V shed 4 bases, J shed 2 bases, and the junction held 4 bases outside the gene matches. There are 15 residues in the CDR3. CDR1 is SNHLY, CDR2 FYNNEI, per germline. This sample was taken from a study of T cell responses to AZD1222 COVID-19 vaccine. Background on the study: Second-dose intervals of approximately 4 or approximately 12 weeks were pooled.

Sequencing used immunoSEQ multiplex PCR; TCRdb keeps in-frame clones, though not all of them. Found here are about 150,000 clones, around 90% of them singletons; the top ten hold around 1.5%. Study conclusions and caveats: White British people made up most donors, females outnumbered males, and clonal diversity was possibly underestimated. Spike-specific TCR breadth and depth were elevated following two AZD1222 doses. Spike-spanning, vaccine-associated CD4 TCRs were dominant at 160-218 and 743-854.

The source material was peripheral blood, sampled on day 0 of AZD1222 vaccination. This rearrangement joins TRBV2 to TRBJ1-3, with 8 bases matching TRBD1. The receptor was isolated from an adult in good health. The CDR3 region has the DNA TGTGCCAGCAGTGTGAGACAGGGGACTGGAAACACCATATATTTT. Translation: CASSVRQGTGNTIYF.